These 20 T cell receptor beta chains originate from one sample sequenced in a study of shared clonotypes between healthy human individuals. Assay: immunoSEQ multiplex PCR; the TCRdb copy retains only in-frame clones and omits some. In the table there are roughly 2.5 million clones, more than 90% of which are singletons. The sequencing input was naive CD4+ T cells sorted from blood. Subset defined: CD45RA+ positively selected. These receptors all stem from a man aged 18 to 30 in good health.

The rearrangement joins TRBV12-5 to TRBJ1-1; D not certain. Trimming removed 3 bases from V and 1 base from J, with 6 bases in between. The CDR3 runs to 13 residues. Germline V CDR1 and CDR2: LGHNT, FRNRAP. CDR3: CASGFLGNTEAFF. The CDR3 DNA follows: TGTGCTAGTGGTTTCTTGGGGAACACTGAAGCTTTCTTT.

This rearrangement joins TRBV6-5 to TRBJ2-3, with TRBD2 matching over 8 bases. Germline V gene lookup returns CDR1 MNHEY and CDR2 SVGAGI. The length of the CDR3 is 14 residues. V dropped 6 bases and J dropped 1; count of bases not matched to a gene: 3. The DNA of the CDR3 is TGTGCCAGCAGGACGCGGGGGGGCACAGATACGCAGTATTTT. It translates to CASRTRGGTDTQYF.

On this clone: Other DNA sequences in the sample encode the same CDR3. CDR3 sequence reads: CASSLGIQETQYF. In DNA form, the CDR3 reads TGTGCCAGCAGCTTGGGGATCCAAGAGACCCAGTACTTC. This chain connects TRBV7-2 to TRBJ2-5; D is unclear. The CDR3 sequence is 13 residues long. Per the germline V gene, CDR1 is SGHTA and CDR2 is FQGNSA. Trimming took 3 bases from V and 1 from J, leaving 6 bases between them.

The chain joins TRBV7-9 to TRBJ1-6; maybe TRBD1 (5 bases). This CDR3 has 14 amino acids. Trimming left V 5 bases short and J 9 bases short, with 14 bases between. The germline CDR1 and CDR2 sequences are SEHNR and FQNEAQ (reference sequence). Here the CDR3 reads CASSASGTGSPLHF. CDR3 coding DNA: TGTGCCAGCAGCGCCTCCGGGACTGGTTCACCCCTCCACTTT.

The chain links TRBV5-4 to TRBJ2-4, with D hard to call. The CDR3 totals 15 residues. Deletions cut 2 bases from V and 1 base from J, with 10 bases between. Germline assignment: CDR1 SGHNT and CDR2 YYREEE (reference sequence). The CDR3 DNA reads as TGTGCCAGCAGCTTCTTAAACGGGGCCAAAAACATTCAGTACTTC. This gives the protein CASSFLNGAKNIQYF.

The chain has TRBV10-1 and TRBJ2-5; D is undetermined. With 0 bases removed from V and 2 bases from J, the gap between germline ends came to 4 bases. The CDR3 is made up of 13 amino acids. Germline V gene lookup returns CDR1 WNHNN and CDR2 SYGVQD (reference sequence). CDR3: CASSESEQETQYF. CDR3 DNA sequence: TGCGCCAGCAGTGAGTCGGAACAAGAGACCCAGTACTTC.

The chain uses TRBV9 and TRBJ2-7, with D perhaps TRBD2 (6 bases). This CDR3 is built from 15 residues. V lost 2 bases, J lost 2 bases, and 14 bases lay in between. CDR1 and CDR2 from the germline V gene are SGDLS and YYNGEE. The CDR3 DNA reads as TGTGCCAGCAGCGTGGAGGACTACCCTACCTACGAGCAGTACTTC. It specifies CASSVEDYPTYEQYF.

This clone appeared once. The chain links TRBV9 to TRBJ2-4; TRBD2 matches at 9 bases. V shed 4 bases, J shed 0 bases, and the junction held 14 bases outside the gene matches. CDR1 is SGDLS and CDR2 is YYNGEE in the germline V gene. This CDR3 has 19 amino acids. This CDR3 is CASSPSTEREAIAKNIQYF. CDR3 bases: TGTGCCAGCAGCCCTTCGACGGAGCGGGAGGCCATAGCCAAAAACATTCAGTACTTC.

This clone occurred once. The chain couples TRBV19 to TRBJ2-2; 8 nucleotides align to TRBD1. CDR3 size: 15 residues. The trim removed 10 bases at V and 3 bases at J, leaving 10 bases unmatched. CDR1 is LNHDA, CDR2 SQIVND, per germline (reference sequence). The CDR3 DNA is TGTGCCACCGATACCCCGGGACAGGACACCGGGGAGCTGTTTTTT. As protein: CATDTPGQDTGELFF.

V and J are TRBV28 and TRBJ2-2; no clear D. V lost 8 bases and J 0 bases, leaving 7 bases between the germline ends. The CDR3 is 13 amino acids. Per germline, CDR1 MDHEN and CDR2 SYDVKM. CDR3 coding DNA: TGTGCCAGCGGGCCAACGAACACCGGGGAGCTGTTTTTT. This sequence encodes CASGPTNTGELFF.

A word on this clone: Other DNA variants within this sample encode the same CDR3. The DNA of the CDR3 is TGTGCCAGCAGTCTGTTGCGAGAGACCCAGTACTTC. It translates to CASSLLRETQYF. The chain couples TRBV28 to TRBJ2-5; no definite D call. This CDR3 contains 12 residues. CDR1 MDHEN and CDR2 SYDVKM come from the germline V gene. V gave up 5 bases and J gave up 4 bases, with 8 bases separating them.

The chain uses TRBV16 and TRBJ1-5; D possibly corresponds to TRBD1 (5 bases). V was cut by 4 bases and J by 2 bases, with 12 bases left in between. The CDR3 consists of 15 residues. From germline, CDR1 is KGHSY and CDR2 FQNENV. The CDR3 sequence: CASSPKVGGNQPQHF. CDR3 nucleotides: TGTGCCAGCAGCCCAAAAGTGGGGGGCAATCAGCCCCAGCATTTT. The variable domain in full, completed from reference TRBV16 and TRBJ1-5, reads GEEVAQTPKHLVRGEGQKAKLYCAPIKGHSYVFWYQQVLKNEFKFLISFQNENVFDETGMPKERFSAKCLPNSPCSLEIQATKLEDSAVYFCASSPKVGGNQPQHFGDGTRLSIL.

V is TRBV30 and J is TRBJ1-1; D is uncertain. Germline CDR1 is GTSNPN and CDR2 is SVGIG (reference sequence). V was shortened by 2 bases and J by 1 base, with 11 bases between the two germline ends. The CDR3 runs to 14 residues. For the CDR3, the DNA is TGTGCCTGGAGTCAACGGAAGGGGAACACTGAAGCTTTCTTT. This encodes CAWSQRKGNTEAFF.

The CDR3 region has the DNA TGCGCCAGCAGCTTGGGGGCTTTTGGGGGCTACAATGAGCAGTTCTTC. This gives the protein CASSLGAFGGYNEQFF. The chain links TRBV5-1 to TRBJ2-1; the D call may be TRBD1 or TRBD2 (5 bases each). The V and J ends lost 0 bases and 3 bases respectively, with 13 bases between them. Germline V gene data show CDR1 as SGHRS and CDR2 as YFSETQ. The CDR3 has 16 amino acids.

The V call is TRBV4-3, the J call TRBJ2-3; TRBD2 aligns across 11 bases. Trimming at V came to 4 bases and at J to 0 bases, leaving 3 bases not matched to a gene. CDR1 and CDR2 from the germline V gene are LGHNA and YSLEER. The CDR3 extends over 16 amino acids. CDR3 coding DNA: TGCGCCAGCAGCCGCCGGACTAGCGGGAGCACAGATACGCAGTATTTT. Residues: CASSRRTSGSTDTQYF.

The chain employs TRBV10-3 and TRBJ2-5, with 9 bases fitting TRBD2. Trimming took 0 bases from V and 8 from J; bases not matched to a gene: 7. This CDR3 has 15 residues. CDR1 is ENHRY, CDR2 SYGVKD, per germline. DNA of the CDR3: TGTGCCATCAGTGAGTCGCCTAGCGGGACGAGAACCCAGTACTTC. This sequence encodes CAISESPSGTRTQYF.

The chain joins TRBV30 to TRBJ2-5; 7 positions agree with TRBD1. Germline lookup yields CDR1 GTSNPN and CDR2 SVGIG (reference sequence). The CDR3 contains 14 residues. The V gene end was trimmed by 5 bases and the J gene end by 1 base; junction bases not matched to a gene: 7. The CDR3, as DNA: TGTGCCTGGTTCTCGGCAGGGGGCCAAGAGACCCAGTACTTC. It yields the protein CAWFSAGGQETQYF. The entire variable domain, with the rest obtained from reference TRBV30 and TRBJ2-5, is as follows: SQTIHQWPATLVQPVGSPLSLECTVEGTSNPNLYWYRQAAGRGLQLLFYSVGIGQISSEVPQNLSASRPQDRQFILSSKKLLLSDSGFYLCAWFSAGGQETQYFGPGTRLLVL.

V is TRBV5-6 and J is TRBJ1-2; D gene uncertain. Trimming removed 4 bases at V and 5 bases at J, with 15 bases between. The CDR3 is 14 residues long. From germline, CDR1 is SGHDT and CDR2 YYEEEE. This CDR3 is CASSRAGNGYGYTF. The CDR3 DNA sequence: TGTGCCAGCAGCAGGGCGGGAAATGGGTATGGCTACACCTTC.

The chain has TRBV5-4 and TRBJ2-5, with 7 bases lining up with TRBD1. V shed 4 bases, J shed 2 bases, and the junction held 5 bases outside the gene matches. Looked up from germline, CDR1 is SGHNT and CDR2 is YYREEE (reference sequence). This CDR3 comprises 14 residues. The CDR3: CASSQTDRQETQYF. For the CDR3, the DNA is TGTGCCAGCAGCCAAACGGACAGGCAAGAGACCCAGTACTTC.

The rearrangement links TRBV7-3 to TRBJ1-6; D might be TRBD1 (5 bases). V lost 2 bases, J lost 11 bases, and 16 bases lay in between. Germline V gene lookup returns CDR1 SGHTA and CDR2 FQGTGA. The CDR3 is 15 residues long. The DNA for the CDR3 is TGTGCCAGCAGCTTATTCCCCACGGGGCTTGCACCCCTCCACTTT. Translation gives CASSLFPTGLAPLHF.